The 32 T cell receptor beta chains below were found in one sample sequenced in a study of tumor-infiltrating lymphocytes in localized non-small cell lung cancer. Clones were read by immunoSEQ multiplex PCR, and TCRdb kept only the in-frame ones, dropping some. This sample has about 7,500 clones, with 55% to 75% found just once. Sequences were obtained from uninvolved lung tissue not adjacent to the tumor. The receptors stem from a human donor with non-small cell lung cancer.

This sequence joins TRBV11-2 and TRBJ2-7, with D possibly TRBD1 on 5 matching bases. The V end lost 0 bases, the J end lost 4 bases, and 13 bases lay between the germline ends. This CDR3 comprises 15 residues. Germline assignment: CDR1 SGHAT and CDR2 FQNNGV. CDR3 loop: CASSLEATATYEQYF. In DNA form, the CDR3 reads TGTGCCAGCAGCTTAGAAGCGACAGCCACATACGAGCAGTACTTC.

In this sample, this clone turned up a few times. The chain is built from TRBV5-5 and TRBJ2-5; 7 bases map to TRBD1. The germline V gene encodes CDR1 SGHKS and CDR2 YYEKEE (reference sequence). CDR3 size: 13 residues. J gave up 4 bases and V 1 base, and 1 base lay outside the gene matches. The DNA for the CDR3 is TGTGCCAGCAGCTTGCCAGGGGGAGAGACCCAGTACTTC. Translating it yields CASSLPGGETQYF.

The chain links TRBV29-1 to TRBJ2-5; maybe TRBD2 (6 bases). The CDR3 sequence is 14 residues long. Trimming pared 3 bases from V and 5 bases from J, leaving 16 bases between. The germline V gene has CDR1 SQVTM and CDR2 ANQGSEA. CDR3: CSVDRGLGGETQYF. CDR3 coding DNA: TGCAGCGTTGACCGGGGGTTGGGTGGGGAGACCCAGTACTTC.

The gene calls are TRBV4-1 and TRBJ1-2; 7 positions agree with TRBD1. CDR3 length: 15 amino acids. V was pared by 2 bases and J by 8 bases, with 11 bases of the junction left unmatched. Germline V gene data show CDR1 as MGHRA and CDR2 as YSYEKL. The CDR3 DNA is TGCGCCAGCAGCCAAACTCGGGGACAGCTGGGGGGCTACACCTTC. This codes for CASSQTRGQLGGYTF.

The count of this clone is one. The chain couples TRBV4-1 to TRBJ1-5; D is unresolved. Germline V gives CDR1 MGHRA, CDR2 YSYEKL. The CDR3 extends over 14 amino acids. V dropped 4 bases and J dropped 1 base, with 8 bases sitting between them. As DNA, the CDR3 is TGCGCCAGCAGCCTAGGTCAGAGCAATCAGCCCCAGCATTTT. Its protein is CASSLGQSNQPQHF.

The V call is TRBV5-1, the J call TRBJ2-2; D possibly matches TRBD1 or TRBD2 (7 bases each). V lost 3 bases and J lost 0, with 15 bases in between. This CDR3 is 17 amino acids long. Germline V gene sequence: CDR1 SGHRS, CDR2 YFSETQ. The CDR3 protein is CASSWGGQGANTGELFF. The CDR3 coding sequence is TGCGCCAGCAGCTGGGGAGGGCAGGGGGCGAACACCGGGGAGCTGTTTTTT. The whole variable domain, filled in from reference TRBV5-1 and TRBJ2-2, reads KAGVTQTPRYLIKTRGQQVTLSCSPISGHRSVSWYQQTPGQGLQFLFEYFSETQRNKGNFPGRFSGRQFSNSRSEMNVSTLELGDSALYLCASSWGGQGANTGELFFGEGSRLTVL.

The gene calls are TRBV7-9 and TRBJ1-6; 11 bases align to TRBD1. From germline, CDR1 is SEHNR and CDR2 FQNEAQ (reference sequence). V lost 7 bases to trimming and J lost 10 bases; unmatched junction nucleotides: 15. CDR3 length: 17 amino acids. The CDR3 DNA sequence: TGTGCCAGCACCCTTGACCCGGGACAGGGGGATCTCTCACCCCTCCACTTT. It codes for CASTLDPGQGDLSPLHF.

The chain links TRBV5-8 to TRBJ1-6; 10 positions match TRBD1. Germline CDR1 and CDR2: SGHTS and YDEGEE. The CDR3 is 16 residues long. V shed 4 bases and J 13 bases; nucleotides not matched to a gene: 14. This CDR3 reads CASSPGTGAQASPLHF. Written as DNA, the CDR3 is TGTGCCAGCAGCCCGGGGACAGGGGCCCAAGCATCCCCCCTCCACTTT.

The gene calls are TRBV19 and TRBJ1-5; 9 positions match TRBD1. Germline trimming cut 8 bases from V and 7 bases from J; bases unmatched to any gene: 6. The germline CDR1 and CDR2 sequences are LNHDA and SQIVND (reference sequence). The CDR3 length is 13 residues. The CDR3 protein is CASCRDRVQPQHF. For the CDR3, the DNA is TGTGCCAGTTGTCGGGACAGGGTACAGCCCCAGCATTTT.

The rearrangement uses TRBV2 and TRBJ1-6; TRBD1 is a possible D gene (6 bases). Between the trimmed V and J ends, which lost 3 bases and 7 bases, there was a span of 7 bases. Germline loops: CDR1 SNHLY, CDR2 FYNNEI. The CDR3 totals 13 residues. The CDR3 loop reads CASSDRGNSPLHF. The CDR3 nucleotides read TGTGCCAGCAGTGACAGGGGCAATTCACCCCTCCACTTT.

The V and J genes are TRBV7-2 and TRBJ2-7, with a possible D match to TRBD2 (5 bases). Trimming shortened V by 4 bases and J by 7 bases, and 11 bases separated the two germline ends. Germline CDR1 reads SGHTA; CDR2 reads FQGNSA. The CDR3 spans 12 residues. CDR3 bases: TGTGCCAGCAGCTCTTCGCGCGGGGAGCAGTACTTC. Residues: CASSSSRGEQYF.

This chain connects TRBV30 to TRBJ1-6; 7 bases map to TRBD1. This CDR3 is built from 13 residues. V lost 5 bases, J lost 7 bases, and 5 bases stayed unmatched. CDR1 and CDR2 from the germline V gene are GTSNPN and SVGIG (reference sequence). The CDR3 bases are TGTGCCTGGGGGGACAGTAACAATTCACCCCTCCACTTT. It is translated as CAWGDSNNSPLHF.

The chain recombines TRBV6-5 with TRBJ2-2, with D perhaps TRBD2 (5 bases). Trimming took off 6 bases at V and 4 bases at J, with 12 bases between the two ends. The CDR3 consists of 14 residues. The germline gives CDR1 MNHEY, CDR2 SVGAGI. As DNA, the CDR3 is TGTGCCAGCAGCCCTCTCAGCGGCACCGGGGAGCTGTTTTTT. This encodes CASSPLSGTGELFF.

The genes are TRBV7-8 and TRBJ2-2; no reliable D call. CDR1 SGHVS and CDR2 FQNEAQ come from the germline V gene. Trimming removed 3 bases from V and 0 bases from J, with 14 bases in between. The CDR3 length is 17 residues. This CDR3 is CASSFYIATANTGELFF. CDR3 bases: TGTGCCAGCAGCTTTTATATCGCAACAGCGAACACCGGGGAGCTGTTTTTT.

This chain joins TRBV9 and TRBJ2-1; the D is unclear. The germline V gene encodes CDR1 SGDLS and CDR2 YYNGEE. The CDR3 is 15 amino acids. Trimming pared 4 bases from V and 0 bases from J, leaving 11 bases between. The CDR3 here is CASSPEPASYNEQFF. Here the CDR3 DNA reads TGTGCCAGCAGCCCAGAGCCCGCCTCCTACAATGAGCAGTTCTTC.

The chain carries TRBV4-2 and TRBJ2-5; D is uncertain. Germline values: CDR1 LGHNA, CDR2 YNFKEQ. The germline V and J ends were trimmed by 0 bases and 5 bases, with 10 bases remaining between them. This CDR3 comprises 14 residues. The CDR3 DNA is TGTGCCAGCAGCCAAGATCGGGTCGGGGAGACCCAGTACTTC. As protein: CASSQDRVGETQYF.

The chain links TRBV6-5 to TRBJ2-7; the match to TRBD2 covers 13 bases. V dropped 6 bases and J dropped 3; count of bases not matched to a gene: 2. The CDR3 length is 14 residues. Looked up from germline, CDR1 is MNHEY and CDR2 is SVGAGI. The CDR3 coding sequence is TGTGCCAGCAGGCGGACTAGCGGGGGCTACGAGCAGTACTTC. Its translation is CASRRTSGGYEQYF.

The chain recombines TRBV6-5 with TRBJ2-7, with D hard to call. Deletions cut 6 bases from V and 0 bases from J, with 9 bases between. This CDR3 has 13 amino acids. From germline, CDR1 is MNHEY and CDR2 SVGAGI. CDR3 sequence (DNA): TGTGCCAGCAGCGGGCTTAGCTCCTACGAGCAGTACTTC. It specifies CASSGLSSYEQYF.

V and J are TRBV5-6 and TRBJ1-5; 9 positions agree with TRBD1. With 0 bases clipped from V and 0 bases from J, the junction kept 7 bases outside the gene matches. The CDR3 is made up of 18 amino acids. CDR1 SGHDT and CDR2 YYEEEE come from the germline V gene. This chain's CDR3 is CASSLGWTGAYSNQPQHF. Here the CDR3 DNA reads TGTGCCAGCAGCTTGGGGTGGACAGGGGCATATAGCAATCAGCCCCAGCATTTT.

In this sample, this clone is medium-sized. This chain uses TRBV6-5 with TRBJ1-1; the D gene is possibly TRBD1 (6 bases). V shed 5 bases and J shed 5 bases, with 15 bases lying between them. Germline values: CDR1 MNHEY, CDR2 SVGAGI. This CDR3 comprises 14 residues. The CDR3 reads CASSRDKQETEAFF. For the CDR3, the DNA is TGTGCCAGCAGTCGGGACAAACAGGAGACTGAAGCTTTCTTT.

In this sample, this clone is medium-sized. This chain uses TRBV6-4 with TRBJ1-2; D is ambiguous. Germline values: CDR1 MRHNA, CDR2 SNTAGT. The V end lost 5 bases, the J end lost 6 bases, and 13 bases lay between the germline ends. The CDR3 covers 13 residues. CDR3 in amino acids: CASSPTFLHGYTF. CDR3 sequence (DNA): TGTGCCAGCAGTCCGACTTTCCTACATGGCTACACCTTC.

In DNA, the CDR3 is TGCGCCAGCAGCCAAGATCCAAACACCGGGGAGCTGTTTTTT. Residues: CASSQDPNTGELFF. The V call is TRBV4-1, the J call TRBJ2-2; D ambiguous. V shed 0 bases and J shed 2 bases, with 4 bases lying between them. This CDR3 has 14 amino acids. The germline CDR1 and CDR2 sequences are MGHRA and YSYEKL.

V is TRBV30 and J is TRBJ2-7; D possibly corresponds to TRBD1 (5 bases). Germline V gene data show CDR1 as GTSNPN and CDR2 as SVGIG (reference sequence). The CDR3 is 12 amino acids. V was pared by 0 bases and J by 7 bases, with 10 bases between. This chain's CDR3 is CAWSVGRQEQYF. In DNA form, the CDR3 reads TGTGCCTGGAGTGTGGGCAGACAGGAGCAGTACTTC.

This sequence joins TRBV15 and TRBJ2-3, with D tentatively TRBD1 or TRBD2 (5 bases each). V lost 0 bases, J lost 6 bases, and 19 bases lay in between. CDR1 is LNHNV, CDR2 YYDKDF, per germline (reference sequence). The CDR3 contains 17 residues. The DNA for the CDR3 is TGTGCCACCAGCAGAGACCTACGGGACCCCGAGGGGGATACGCAGTATTTT. Protein: CATSRDLRDPEGDTQYF.

The rearrangement joins TRBV6-5 to TRBJ1-6; D is possibly TRBD1 (5 bases). V was cut by 4 bases and J by 8 bases, with 15 bases left in between. The CDR3 length is 15 residues. Per germline, CDR1 MNHEY and CDR2 SVGAGI. The CDR3 region is CASSFRDVRDSPLHF. The CDR3 DNA reads TGTGCCAGCAGTTTCCGGGACGTTCGCGATTCACCCCTCCACTTT.

This clone rates as medium-sized (0.01 to 0.1%). The chain has TRBV28 and TRBJ2-5; D is perhaps TRBD1 (7 bases). V shed 6 bases and J shed 5 bases, with 13 bases lying between them. The germline V gene encodes CDR1 MDHEN and CDR2 SYDVKM. This CDR3 has 13 residues. The CDR3: CASSPGGFETQYF. The CDR3 nucleotides are TGTGCCAGCAGCCCAGGGGGGTTTGAGACCCAGTACTTC.

The rearrangement joins TRBV10-2 to TRBJ1-5; 9 bases map to TRBD1. There are 14 residues in the CDR3. After removal of 3 bases from V and 5 bases from J, the junction contained 2 bases not matched to a gene. Germline lookup yields CDR1 WSHSY and CDR2 SAAADI. The CDR3 DNA is TGCGCCAGCAGTGATGGACAGGGGTATCAGCCCCAGCATTTT. It codes for CASSDGQGYQPQHF.

The chain links TRBV6-5 to TRBJ1-5, with D possibly matching TRBD1 (6 bases). Trimming left V 6 bases short and J 4 bases short, with 13 bases between. The germline V gene encodes CDR1 MNHEY and CDR2 SVGAGI. The CDR3 is 14 amino acids. The CDR3 DNA reads as TGTGCCAGCAGACGCACAGGGAGAAATCAGCCCCAGCATTTT. Protein product: CASRRTGRNQPQHF.

The chain has TRBV19 and TRBJ1-2; TRBD1 matches at 9 bases. This CDR3 spans 13 amino acids. Germline V gene lookup returns CDR1 LNHDA and CDR2 SQIVND (reference sequence). Trimming cost V 4 bases and J 6 bases; bases outside gene matches: 3. DNA of the CDR3: TGTGCCAGTAGTACCACAGGGGGCGATGGCTACACCTTC. It is translated as CASSTTGGDGYTF.

The chain recombines TRBV6-5 with TRBJ1-5; D unclear. CDR1 is MNHEY, CDR2 SVGAGI, per germline. The V end lost 6 bases, the J end lost 3 bases, and 9 bases lay between the germline ends. The CDR3 is 13 residues long. The CDR3 bases are TGTGCCAGCAGCTCCGACCACAATCAGCCCCAGCATTTT. Translated, it gives CASSSDHNQPQHF.

V is TRBV5-1 and J is TRBJ2-1; D may be TRBD1 (5 bases). The germline CDR1 and CDR2 sequences are SGHRS and YFSETQ. Trimming removed 5 bases from V and 5 bases from J, with 8 bases in between. CDR3 length: 12 residues. The CDR3 coding sequence is TGCGCCAGCAGAACAGGTGACAATGAGCAGTTCTTC. As protein: CASRTGDNEQFF.

The rearrangement joins TRBV6-1 to TRBJ1-5; 7 bases align to TRBD1. Per the germline V gene, CDR1 is MNHNS and CDR2 is SASEGT. The CDR3 length is 14 residues. J lost 6 bases, V lost 6 bases, and 8 bases had no gene match. The CDR3 DNA sequence: TGTGCCAGCAGACGGACAGGTATCAGTCAGCCCCAGCATTTT. It codes for CASRRTGISQPQHF.